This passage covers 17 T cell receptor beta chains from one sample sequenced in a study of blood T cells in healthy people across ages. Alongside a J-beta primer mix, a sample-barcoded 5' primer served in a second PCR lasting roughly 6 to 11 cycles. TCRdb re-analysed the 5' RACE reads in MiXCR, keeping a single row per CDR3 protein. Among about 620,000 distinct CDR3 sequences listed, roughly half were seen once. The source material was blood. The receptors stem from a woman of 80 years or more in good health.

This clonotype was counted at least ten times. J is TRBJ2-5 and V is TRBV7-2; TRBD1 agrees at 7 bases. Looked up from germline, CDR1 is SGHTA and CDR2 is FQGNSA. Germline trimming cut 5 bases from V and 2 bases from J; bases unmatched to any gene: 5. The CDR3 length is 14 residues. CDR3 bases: TGTGCCAGCAGCCCACAGACAGGGCAAGAGACCCAGTACTTC. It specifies CASSPQTGQETQYF. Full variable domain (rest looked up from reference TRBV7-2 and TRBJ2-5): GAGVSQSPSNKVTEKGKDVELRCDPISGHTALYWYRQSLGQGLEFLIYFQGNSAPDKSGLPSDRFSAERTGGSVSTLTIQRTQQEDSAVYLCASSPQTGQETQYFGPGTRLLVL.

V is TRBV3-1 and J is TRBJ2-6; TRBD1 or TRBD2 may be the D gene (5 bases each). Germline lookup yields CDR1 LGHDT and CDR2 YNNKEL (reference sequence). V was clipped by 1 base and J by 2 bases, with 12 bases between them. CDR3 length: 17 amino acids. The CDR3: CASSQGGTAPGANVLTF. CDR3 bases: TGTGCCAGCAGCCAAGGAGGGACCGCCCCTGGGGCCAACGTCCTGACTTTC. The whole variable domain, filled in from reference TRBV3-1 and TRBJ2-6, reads DTAVSQTPKYLVTQMGNDKSIKCEQNLGHDTMYWYKQDSKKFLKIMFSYNNKELIINETVPNRFSPKSPDKAHLNLHINSLELGDSAVYFCASSQGGTAPGANVLTFGAGSRLTVL.

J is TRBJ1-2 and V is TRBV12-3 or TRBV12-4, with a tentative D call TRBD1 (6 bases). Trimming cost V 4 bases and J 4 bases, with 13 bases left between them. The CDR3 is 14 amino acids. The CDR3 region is CASSYQGRGYGYTF. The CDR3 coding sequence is TGTGCCAGCAGTTACCAGGGGCGCGGCTATGGCTACACCTTC.

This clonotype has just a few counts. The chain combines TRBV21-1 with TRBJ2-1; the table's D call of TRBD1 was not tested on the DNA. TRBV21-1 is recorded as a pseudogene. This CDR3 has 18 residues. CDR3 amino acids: CASSKVISGRGFYNEQFF. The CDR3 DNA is TGTGCCAGCAGCAAAGTTATATCTGGGAGAGGGTTCTACAATGAGCAGTTCTTC.

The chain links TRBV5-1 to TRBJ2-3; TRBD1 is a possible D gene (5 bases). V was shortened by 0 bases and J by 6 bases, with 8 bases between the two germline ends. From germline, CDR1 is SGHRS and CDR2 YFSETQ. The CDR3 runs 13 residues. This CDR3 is CASSLARQDTQYF. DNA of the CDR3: TGCGCCAGCAGCTTGGCTCGACAGGATACGCAGTATTTT.

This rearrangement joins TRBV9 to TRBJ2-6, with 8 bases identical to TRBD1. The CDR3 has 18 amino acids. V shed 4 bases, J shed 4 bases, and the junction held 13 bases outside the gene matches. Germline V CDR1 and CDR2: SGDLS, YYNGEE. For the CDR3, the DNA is TGTGCCAGCAGCACACCCAAGGACAGGGTTTTAGGGGCCAACGTCCTGACTTTC. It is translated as CASSTPKDRVLGANVLTF.

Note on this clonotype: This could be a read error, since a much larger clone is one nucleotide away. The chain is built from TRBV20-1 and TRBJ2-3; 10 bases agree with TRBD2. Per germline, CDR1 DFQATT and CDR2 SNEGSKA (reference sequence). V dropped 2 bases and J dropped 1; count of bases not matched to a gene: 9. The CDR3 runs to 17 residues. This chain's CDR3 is CSARLPSGGTGTDTQYF. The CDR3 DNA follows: TGCAGTGCTAGACTGCCTAGCGGGGGAACTGGCACAGATACGCAGTATTTT.

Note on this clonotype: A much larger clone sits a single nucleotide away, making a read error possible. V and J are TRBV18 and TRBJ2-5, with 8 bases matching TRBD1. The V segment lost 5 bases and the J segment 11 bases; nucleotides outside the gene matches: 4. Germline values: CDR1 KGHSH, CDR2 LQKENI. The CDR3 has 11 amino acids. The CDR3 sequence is CASSGQGEQYF. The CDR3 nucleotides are TGTGCCAGCTCAGGACAGGGAGAGCAGTACTTC.

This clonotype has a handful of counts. DNA for the CDR3: TGTGCCAGCAATCAAGACAGGGGGAACGGCTACACCTTC. Its translation is CASNQDRGNGYTF. The chain joins TRBV12-3 or TRBV12-4 to TRBJ1-2; 9 bases are shared with TRBD1. Trimming took 7 bases from V and 8 from J; bases not matched to a gene: 8. The CDR3 is 13 amino acids.

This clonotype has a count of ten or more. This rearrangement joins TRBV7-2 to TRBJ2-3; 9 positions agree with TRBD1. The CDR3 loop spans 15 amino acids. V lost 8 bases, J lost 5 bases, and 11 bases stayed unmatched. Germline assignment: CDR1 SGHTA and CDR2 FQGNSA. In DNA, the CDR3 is TGTGCCAGCCAACTGCAGGGACAGGGCTTAGATACGCAGTATTTT. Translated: CASQLQGQGLDTQYF.

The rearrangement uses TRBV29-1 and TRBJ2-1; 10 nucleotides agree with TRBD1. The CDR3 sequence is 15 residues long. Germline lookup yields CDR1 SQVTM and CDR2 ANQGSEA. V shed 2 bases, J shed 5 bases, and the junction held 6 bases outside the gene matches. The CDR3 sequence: CSVEFGTGEDNEQFF. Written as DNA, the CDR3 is TGCAGCGTTGAATTCGGGACAGGGGAGGACAATGAGCAGTTCTTC.

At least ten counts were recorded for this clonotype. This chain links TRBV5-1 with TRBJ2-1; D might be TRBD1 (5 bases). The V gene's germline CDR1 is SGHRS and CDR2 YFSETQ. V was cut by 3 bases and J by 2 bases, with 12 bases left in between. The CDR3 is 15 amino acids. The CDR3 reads CASSWTQGTYNEQFF. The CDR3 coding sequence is TGCGCCAGCAGCTGGACCCAGGGAACCTACAATGAGCAGTTCTTC.

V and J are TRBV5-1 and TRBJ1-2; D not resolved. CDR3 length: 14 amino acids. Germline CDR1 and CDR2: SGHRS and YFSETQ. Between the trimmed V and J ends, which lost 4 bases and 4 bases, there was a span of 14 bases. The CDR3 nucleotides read TGCGCCAGCAGCCCGGATCTTGGCAGCTATGGCTACACCTTC. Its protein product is CASSPDLGSYGYTF.

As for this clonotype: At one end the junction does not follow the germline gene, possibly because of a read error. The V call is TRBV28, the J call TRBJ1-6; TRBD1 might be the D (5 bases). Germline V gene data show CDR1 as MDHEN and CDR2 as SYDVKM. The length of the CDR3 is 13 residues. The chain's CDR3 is CASGWHRNSPPHF. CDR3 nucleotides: TGTGCCAGTGGGTGGCACAGGAATTCACCCCCCCACTTT.

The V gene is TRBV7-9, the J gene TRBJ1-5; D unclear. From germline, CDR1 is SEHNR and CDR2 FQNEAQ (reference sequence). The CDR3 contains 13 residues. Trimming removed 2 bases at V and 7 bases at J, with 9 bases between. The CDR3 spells CASSLSGEQPQHF. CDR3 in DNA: TGTGCCAGCAGCTTATCCGGGGAACAGCCCCAGCATTTT. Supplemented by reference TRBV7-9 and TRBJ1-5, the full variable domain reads DTGVSQNPRHKITKRGQNVTFRCDPISEHNRLYWYRQTLGQGPEFLTYFQNEAQLEKSRLLSDRFSAERPKGSFSTLEIQRTEQGDSAMYLCASSLSGEQPQHFGDGTRLSIL.

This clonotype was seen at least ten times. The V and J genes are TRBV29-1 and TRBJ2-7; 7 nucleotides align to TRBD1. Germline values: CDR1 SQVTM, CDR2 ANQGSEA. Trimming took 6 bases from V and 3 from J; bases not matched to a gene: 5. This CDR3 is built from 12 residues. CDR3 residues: CSVWDRDYEQYF. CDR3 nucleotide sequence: TGCAGCGTCTGGGACAGAGACTACGAGCAGTACTTC.

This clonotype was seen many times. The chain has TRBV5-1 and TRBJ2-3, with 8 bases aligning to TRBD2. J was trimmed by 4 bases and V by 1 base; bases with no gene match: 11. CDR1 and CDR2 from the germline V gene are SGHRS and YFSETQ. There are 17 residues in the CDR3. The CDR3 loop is CASSLSGELAGADTQYF. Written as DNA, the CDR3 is TGCGCCAGCAGCTTGTCCGGTGAGCTAGCGGGTGCAGATACGCAGTATTTT.